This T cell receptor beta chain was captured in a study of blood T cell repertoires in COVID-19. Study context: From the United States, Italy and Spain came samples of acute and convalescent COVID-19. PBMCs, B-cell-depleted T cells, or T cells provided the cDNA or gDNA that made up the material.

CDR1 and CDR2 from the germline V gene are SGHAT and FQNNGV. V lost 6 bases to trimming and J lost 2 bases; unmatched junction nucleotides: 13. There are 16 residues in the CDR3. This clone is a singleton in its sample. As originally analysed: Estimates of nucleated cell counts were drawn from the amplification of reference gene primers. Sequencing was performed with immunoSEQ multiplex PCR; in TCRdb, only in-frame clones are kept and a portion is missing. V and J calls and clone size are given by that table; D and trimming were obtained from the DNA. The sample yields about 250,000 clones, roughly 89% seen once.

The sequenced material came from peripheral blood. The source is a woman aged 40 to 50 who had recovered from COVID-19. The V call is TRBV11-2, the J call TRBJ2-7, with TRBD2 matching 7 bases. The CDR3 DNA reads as TGTGCCAGCAGTAAAGTGGTGGCTAGCGGTCCCTACGAGCAGTACTTC. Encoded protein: CASSKVVASGPYEQYF. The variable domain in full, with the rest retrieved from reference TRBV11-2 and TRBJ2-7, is EAGVAQSPRYKIIEKRQSVAFWCNPISGHATLYWYQQILGQGPKLLIQFQNNGVVDDSQLPKDRFSAERLKGVDSTLKIQPAKLEDSAVYLCASSKVVASGPYEQYFGPGTRLTVT.